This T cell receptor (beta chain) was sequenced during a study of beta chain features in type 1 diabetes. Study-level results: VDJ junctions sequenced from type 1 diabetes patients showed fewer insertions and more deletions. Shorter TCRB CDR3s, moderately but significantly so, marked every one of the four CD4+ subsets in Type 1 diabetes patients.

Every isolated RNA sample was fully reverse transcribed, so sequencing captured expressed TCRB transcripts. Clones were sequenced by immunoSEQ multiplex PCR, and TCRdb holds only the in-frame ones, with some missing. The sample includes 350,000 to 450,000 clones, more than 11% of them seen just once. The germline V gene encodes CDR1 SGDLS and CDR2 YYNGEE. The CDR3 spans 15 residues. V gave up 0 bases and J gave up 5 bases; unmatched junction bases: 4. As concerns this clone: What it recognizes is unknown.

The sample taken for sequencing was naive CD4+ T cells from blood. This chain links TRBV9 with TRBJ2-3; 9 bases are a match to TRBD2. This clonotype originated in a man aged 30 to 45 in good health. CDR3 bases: TGTGCCAGCAGCGTAGTAGCGGGAGTTCAAGATACGCAGTATTTT. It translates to CASSVVAGVQDTQYF.